The rows below give T cell receptor beta chains drawn from one sample of a study of cytomegalovirus exposure and HLA in healthy donors. Here immunoSEQ multiplex PCR was the method, and the copy in TCRdb shows in-frame clones only, minus some. This sample's table reports 65,000 to 80,000 clones. What was sequenced was PBMCs. These receptors all come from a female donor in good health and CMV-seropositive. Each CDR3 is given with its conserved first and last residue. The order of the fields is D gene, J gene, V gene, CDR3 protein, CDR3 DNA. The D gene is left open where the match is weak.

>TRBD1|TRBJ1-1|TRBV30
CAWSRQGPTEAFF
TGTGCCTGGAGTCGACAGGGGCCCACTGAAGCTTTCTTT
>.|TRBJ1-2|TRBV6-5
CASSPWPENYGYTF
TGTGCCAGCAGCCCCTGGCCCGAAAACTATGGCTACACCTTC
>TRBD1|TRBJ2-5|TRBV6-1
CASSARGLGETQYF
TGTGCCAGCAGTGCCAGGGGGTTAGGGGAGACCCAGTACTTC
>TRBD2|TRBJ2-3|TRBV28
CASSPPISGKYTDTQYF
TGTGCCAGCAGCCCCCCGATCAGCGGGAAATACACAGATACGCAGTATTTT
>.|TRBJ2-5|TRBV27
CASSFSATRETQYF
TGTGCCAGCAGTTTCTCGGCTACGAGGGAGACCCAGTACTTC
>.|TRBJ2-7|TRBV20-1
CSAPRNEQYF
TGCAGTGCTCCGCGAAACGAGCAGTACTTC
>.|TRBJ1-2|TRBV4-3
CASSQEYGNGYTF
TGCGCCAGCAGCCAAGAATACGGGAATGGCTACACCTTC
>TRBD2|TRBJ2-5|TRBV6-6
CASRPPGLAGRETQYF
TGTGCCAGCCGTCCCCCGGGACTAGCGGGACGAGAGACCCAGTACTTC
>TRBD1|TRBJ2-7|TRBV7-2
CASSQGTGTYYEQYF
TGTGCCAGCAGCCAAGGGACAGGGACTTACTACGAGCAGTACTTC
>.|TRBJ1-2|TRBV18
CASSPPDGHLRF
TGTGCCAGCTCACCACCAGACGGACATCTGAGATTC
>.|TRBJ1-3|TRBV19
CASSLGPGNTIYF
TGTGCCAGTAGTCTGGGGCCTGGAAACACCATATATTTT
>TRBD2|TRBJ2-7|TRBV6-6
CASSSQTSGDYEQYF
TGTGCCAGCAGCTCGCAGACTAGCGGGGACTACGAGCAGTACTTC
>TRBD1|TRBJ1-4|TRBV11-2
CASSQTGGGGSNEKLFF
TGTGCCAGCAGCCAAACAGGGGGCGGAGGCTCTAATGAAAAACTGTTTTTT
>TRBD1|TRBJ1-1|TRBV9
CASSVGQGYAEAFF
TGTGCCAGCAGCGTCGGACAGGGGTACGCTGAAGCTTTCTTT
>.|TRBJ2-7|TRBV4-3
CASSQVLAYEQYF
TGCGCCAGCAGCCAAGTCCTAGCCTACGAGCAGTACTTC
>.|TRBJ2-1|TRBV19
CASSRFGQSSYNEQFF
TGTGCCAGTAGTCGTTTCGGACAGAGCTCCTACAATGAGCAGTTCTTC
>.|TRBJ1-5|TRBV5-5
CASSLAGSGQPQHF
TGTGCCAGCAGCTTGGCAGGTAGTGGTCAGCCCCAGCATTTT
>TRBD2|TRBJ2-3|TRBV30
CAWSVPGLAGSTDTQYF
TGTGCCTGGAGTGTACCCGGGCTAGCGGGTAGCACAGATACGCAGTATTTT
>.|TRBJ2-1|TRBV5-1
CASTSGLDDYNEQFF
TGCGCCAGCACCTCAGGGCTAGACGACTACAATGAGCAGTTCTTC
>TRBD2|TRBJ2-1|TRBV4-3
CASSRILGLADYNEQFF
TGCGCCAGCAGCCGCATACTGGGACTAGCGGACTACAATGAGCAGTTCTTC
>.|TRBJ2-4|TRBV19
CASSPGDKNIQYF
TGTGCCAGTAGTCCGGGGGATAAAAACATTCAGTACTTC
>.|TRBJ1-1|TRBV5-1
CASSFAGQVEAFF
TGCGCCAGCAGCTTCGCGGGTCAGGTTGAAGCTTTCTTT
>.|TRBJ2-5|TRBV5-1
CASSNSEGGETQYF
TGCGCCAGCAGTAATTCGGAGGGCGGGGAGACCCAGTACTTC
>TRBD1|TRBJ1-2|TRBV19
CASSVKAGGIPTNGYTF
TGTGCCAGTAGTGTGAAGGCAGGGGGAATCCCTACTAATGGCTACACCTTC
>.|TRBJ2-5|TRBV19
CASSFDRNQETQYF
TGTGCCAGTAGTTTTGACAGGAACCAAGAGACCCAGTACTTC
>.|TRBJ2-1|TRBV10-1
CASSEVSGGRNEQFF
TGCGCCAGCAGTGAGGTTTCAGGAGGGCGCAATGAGCAGTTCTTC
>.|TRBJ2-7|TRBV7-2
CASSTSPIAYEQYF
TGTGCCAGCAGCACCTCCCCTATCGCCTACGAGCAGTACTTC
>TRBD1|TRBJ2-3|TRBV6-6
CASSYRQGEGTDTQYF
TGTGCCAGCAGTTATCGACAGGGTGAGGGCACAGATACGCAGTATTTT
>.|TRBJ2-3|TRBV18
CASSTGTSTDTQYF
TGTGCCAGCTCGACAGGTACTAGCACAGATACGCAGTATTTT
>TRBD1|TRBJ2-2|TRBV28
CASSFAWTGGWTALNTGELFF
TGTGCCAGCAGTTTTGCGTGGACAGGGGGCTGGACAGCCCTAAACACCGGGGAGCTGTTTTTT
>TRBD1|TRBJ1-5|TRBV5-1
CASSLEPGTGNQPQHF
TGCGCCAGCAGCTTGGAACCAGGGACAGGCAATCAGCCCCAGCATTTT
>.|TRBJ1-1|TRBV5-4
CASSFLTGQWGEAFF
TGTGCCAGCAGCTTTCTTACAGGACAGTGGGGTGAAGCTTTCTTT
>.|TRBJ2-1|TRBV4-3
CASSQDLLANNEQFF
TGCGCCAGCAGCCAAGATCTCCTAGCGAACAATGAGCAGTTCTTC
>TRBD2|TRBJ2-1|TRBV9
CASSSGITYNEQFF
TGTGCCAGCAGTAGCGGGATAACCTACAATGAGCAGTTCTTC
>.|TRBJ1-5|TRBV30
CAWNLDSGNQPQHF
TGTGCCTGGAACCTGGACAGTGGCAATCAGCCCCAGCATTTT
>TRBD1|TRBJ1-1|TRBV29-1
CSVDGTGVAGNTEAFF
TGCAGCGTTGATGGGACAGGGGTCGCGGGGAACACTGAAGCTTTCTTT
>.|TRBJ2-5|TRBV2
CASSESTASPGETQYF
TGTGCCAGCAGTGAGAGTACAGCCTCCCCGGGGGAGACCCAGTACTTC
>TRBD1|TRBJ2-1|TRBV9
CASTPTGGRHEQFF
TGTGCCAGCACGCCAACAGGGGGTCGCCATGAGCAGTTCTTC
>.|TRBJ1-2|TRBV5-6
CASSLTFTGPIGGYTF
TGTGCCAGCAGCCTAACTTTCACAGGGCCTATCGGCGGCTACACCTTC
>.|TRBJ1-1|TRBV30
CAWSAPADFTEAFF
TGTGCCTGGAGTGCCCCCGCGGACTTCACTGAAGCTTTCTTT
>.|TRBJ1-1|TRBV4-3
CASSQERQVNTEAFF
TGCGCCAGCAGCCAAGAGAGACAGGTGAACACTGAAGCTTTCTTT
>.|TRBJ1-5|TRBV10-2
CASSESLPQPQHF
TGCGCCAGCAGTGAGTCCCTACCCCAGCCCCAGCATTTT
>TRBD2|TRBJ2-1|TRBV7-9
CASSLYEVGTSGRESEQFF
TGTGCCAGCAGCTTATACGAAGTAGGGACTAGCGGGAGGGAGAGTGAGCAGTTCTTC
>TRBD2|TRBJ2-4|TRBV7-9
CASSPGGIVIQYF
TGTGCCAGCAGTCCGGGAGGGATCGTCATTCAGTACTTC
>TRBD2|TRBJ2-3|TRBV5-1
CASSLVLAGQDTQYF
TGCGCCAGCAGCTTGGTACTAGCGGGACAGGATACGCAGTATTTT
>.|TRBJ1-2|TRBV6-5
CASSRDTSGGYGYTF
TGTGCCAGCAGTCGAGACACCTCAGGAGGCTATGGCTACACCTTC
>TRBD1|TRBJ2-1|TRBV7-9
CASSLKGWLSGQGFVKQFF
TGTGCCAGCAGCTTAAAGGGGTGGTTATCCGGACAGGGGTTCGTGAAGCAGTTCTTC
>.|TRBJ2-7|TRBV27
CASSLSGSGEQYF
TGTGCCAGCAGTTTATCTGGCTCGGGGGAGCAGTACTTC
>TRBD2|TRBJ2-1|TRBV11-3
CASSLVLAGVQFEQFF
TGTGCCAGCAGCTTAGTACTAGCGGGGGTCCAGTTTGAGCAGTTCTTC
>.|TRBJ2-7|TRBV4-3
CASSPEQVSYEQYF
TGCGCCAGCAGCCCCGAACAAGTCTCCTACGAGCAGTACTTC
>.|TRBJ2-7|TRBV13
CASSLGHRYEQYF
TGTGCCAGCAGCCTCGGACACCGATACGAGCAGTACTTC
>TRBD2|TRBJ2-7|TRBV5-1
CASSLGSREGEQYF
TGCGCCAGCAGCTTGGGTTCGCGGGAGGGCGAGCAGTACTTC
>.|TRBJ1-4|TRBV5-4
CASSLTGETNEKLFF
TGTGCCAGCAGCTTAACGGGGGAAACTAATGAAAAACTGTTTTTT
>TRBD1|TRBJ1-1|TRBV28
CATKHRGLEAFF
TGTGCCACCAAACACAGGGGATTAGAAGCTTTCTTT
>.|TRBJ2-1|TRBV7-9
CASSPGTSIREQFF
TGTGCCAGCAGCCCAGGAACTAGCATCCGTGAGCAGTTCTTC